The source of this TCR beta chain is a study of CXCR3-negative and CXCR3-positive naive CD8 T cells. UMI labels and 5' RACE were used to prepare the TRB cDNA libraries. From its re-call of the 5' RACE reads, TCRdb lists each CDR3 protein once, without DNA. This table holds 35,000 to 55,000 distinct CDR3 sequences. Germline V gives CDR1 LNHDA, CDR2 SQIVND (reference sequence). The CDR3 is 13 amino acids. V gene TRBV19 combines with J gene TRBJ1-5; there is no DNA to check the TCRdb D call of TRBD1. The sample comprised naive CXCR3- CD8+ T cells from blood. Subset reported: CD45RO-CCR7+CD27+CD95- naive CD8+ T cells lacking CXCR3 (TNR3-). The source of this sequence is a human donor in good health. Some clones in this sample may be carry-over from other donors' samples. The CDR3 protein is CASTATGVQPQHF. Supplemented by reference TRBV19 and TRBJ1-5, the full variable domain reads DGGITQSPKYLFRKEGQNVTLSCEQNLNHDAMYWYRQDPGQGLRLIYYSQIVNDFQKGDIAEGYSVSREKKESFPLTVTSAQKNPTAFYLCASTATGVQPQHFGDGTRLSIL.